A single sample gave rise to the 14 T cell receptor beta chains below, sequenced in a study of cytomegalovirus exposure and HLA in healthy donors. PCR involved 60 Vbeta and 13 Jbeta primers. Assay used: immunoSEQ multiplex PCR; TCRdb lists only in-frame clones, some missing. Of some 150,000 clones detected, about 86% appear once; the ten largest clones hold approximately 4.7%. The sequenced material came from PBMCs. Every receptor here comes from a woman aged 25 to 39 in good health and CMV-seronegative.

The V call is TRBV12-2, the J call TRBJ2-7; the table calls TRBD2, which could not be checked here. TRBV12-2 is flagged as a pseudogene. The CDR3 covers 16 residues. CDR3 protein: CASRFSSSGETYEQYF. For the CDR3, the DNA is TGTGCAAGTCGCTTTTCGTCTAGCGGAGAGACCTACGAGCAGTACTTC.

This chain uses TRBV30 with TRBJ2-7; tentatively, D is TRBD1 (5 bases). With 1 base removed from V and 0 bases from J, the gap between germline ends came to 10 bases. The CDR3 is made up of 14 amino acids. Looked up from germline, CDR1 is GTSNPN and CDR2 is SVGIG (reference sequence). This CDR3 is CAWSAAGHSYEQYF. CDR3 coding DNA: TGTGCCTGGAGTGCGGCAGGGCACTCCTACGAGCAGTACTTC.

The chain joins TRBV7-2 to TRBJ1-5, with D possibly being TRBD1 (5 bases). V shed 2 bases and J shed 7 bases, with 12 bases lying between them. The CDR3 contains 14 residues. CDR1 and CDR2 (germline): SGHTA, FQGNSA. CDR3 sequence: CASSLSQGGQPQHF. As DNA, the CDR3 is TGTGCCAGCAGCTTATCGCAGGGCGGCCAGCCCCAGCATTTT.

The rearrangement uses TRBV7-9 and TRBJ2-7, with 12 bases identical to TRBD1. Per the germline V gene, CDR1 is SEHNR and CDR2 is FQNEAQ (reference sequence). The CDR3 is 13 amino acids. Losses at the gene ends were 4 bases for V and 7 bases for J; bases not matched to a gene: 2. In DNA, the CDR3 is TGTGCCAGCAGCTGGGACAGGGGGCATGAGCAGTACTTC. Translation: CASSWDRGHEQYF. Filled out from reference TRBV7-9 and TRBJ2-7, the complete variable domain reads DTGVSQNPRHKITKRGQNVTFRCDPISEHNRLYWYRQTLGQGPEFLTYFQNEAQLEKSRLLSDRFSAERPKGSFSTLEIQRTEQGDSAMYLCASSWDRGHEQYFGPGTRLTVT.

The genes are TRBV4-2 and TRBJ1-1; 7 bases agree with TRBD1. The CDR3 runs to 17 residues. The junction had 7 bases not matched to a gene; V was cut back by 0 bases and J by 0 bases. CDR1 and CDR2 (germline): LGHNA, YNFKEQ. The CDR3 bases are TGTGCCAGCAGCCAAGATTCGCCAGGGGGGTTGAACACTGAAGCTTTCTTT. Translating it yields CASSQDSPGGLNTEAFF.

V gene TRBV19 combines with J gene TRBJ2-7, with TRBD2 as a possible D gene (6 bases). V was shortened by 5 bases and J by 3 bases, with 11 bases between the two germline ends. Germline values: CDR1 LNHDA, CDR2 SQIVND (reference sequence). The CDR3 has 13 amino acids. CDR3 sequence: CASSDGTFYEQYF. The CDR3, as DNA: TGTGCCAGTAGTGATGGGACTTTCTACGAGCAGTACTTC.

This clone was counted a single time. The genes are TRBV18 and TRBJ1-2; 10 bases map to TRBD1. V trimming: 3 bases; J trimming: 5 bases; junction bases outside the gene matches: 3. Germline CDR1 is KGHSH and CDR2 is LQKENI. The CDR3 runs 14 residues. The chain's CDR3 is CASSPGTGAYGYTF. CDR3 DNA: TGTGCCAGCTCACCCGGGACAGGGGCTTATGGCTACACCTTC.

At least ten counts were recorded for this clone. V gene TRBV4-2 combines with J gene TRBJ2-3; TRBD2 matches at 10 bases. The CDR3 extends over 15 amino acids. The V segment lost 4 bases and the J segment 4 bases; nucleotides outside the gene matches: 5. Germline CDR1 reads LGHNA; CDR2 reads YNFKEQ. The CDR3 is CASSPSGGAADTQYF. For the CDR3, the DNA is TGTGCCAGCAGCCCGAGCGGGGGGGCAGCAGATACGCAGTATTTT.

The chain uses TRBV7-9 and TRBJ2-7, with TRBD1 matching over 7 bases. The J segment lost 0 bases and the V segment lost 4 bases, leaving 6 bases of the junction unmatched. The CDR3 runs to 15 residues. Germline CDR1 and CDR2: SEHNR and FQNEAQ (reference sequence). Written as DNA, the CDR3 is TGTGCCAGCAGCTCACGACAGGGCAGCTCCTACGAGCAGTACTTC. Its translation is CASSSRQGSSYEQYF.

The V and J genes are TRBV2 and TRBJ2-7, with 7 bases lining up with TRBD1. V was pared by 6 bases and J by 0 bases, with 8 bases of the junction left unmatched. The germline gives CDR1 SNHLY, CDR2 FYNNEI. The CDR3 length is 15 residues. The CDR3: CASRELTGSSYEQYF. The CDR3 nucleotides read TGTGCCAGCAGAGAGCTGACAGGGAGCTCCTACGAGCAGTACTTC.

Here the CDR3 reads CASSVLGGLAGADTQYF. The CDR3 region has the DNA TGTGCCAGCAGCGTTTTGGGGGGACTAGCGGGAGCAGATACGCAGTATTTT. The V and J genes are TRBV9 and TRBJ2-3; 14 bases line up with TRBD2. CDR1 and CDR2 (germline): SGDLS, YYNGEE. The V segment lost 2 bases and the J segment 4 bases; nucleotides outside the gene matches: 6. CDR3 length: 17 residues.

This sequence joins TRBV7-2 and TRBJ2-5, with D perhaps matching TRBD2 (7 bases). Per germline, CDR1 SGHTA and CDR2 FQGNSA. The V gene lost 4 bases and the J gene lost 5 bases, with 20 bases spanning the gap. There are 16 residues in the CDR3. The CDR3 sequence: CASSWGGGGLLETQYF. CDR3 coding DNA: TGTGCCAGCAGCTGGGGGGGCGGGGGCCTCCTGGAGACCCAGTACTTC. The whole variable domain, remainder taken from reference TRBV7-2 and TRBJ2-5, is GAGVSQSPSNKVTEKGKDVELRCDPISGHTALYWYRQSLGQGLEFLIYFQGNSAPDKSGLPSDRFSAERTGGSVSTLTIQRTQQEDSAVYLCASSWGGGGLLETQYFGPGTRLLVL.

The chain uses TRBV6-6 and TRBJ1-5, with D hard to call. The CDR3 runs 12 residues. The ends were cut back, 2 bases at V and 6 bases at J, with 5 bases in the middle. Germline lookup yields CDR1 MNHNY and CDR2 SVGAGI (reference sequence). This CDR3 reads CASSYASQPQHF. The CDR3, as DNA: TGTGCCAGCAGTTACGCTAGTCAGCCCCAGCATTTT.

CDR3 region: CASSEASGQETQYF. CDR3 coding DNA: TGTGCCAGCAGTGAAGCTAGCGGCCAAGAGACCCAGTACTTC. The V call is TRBV2, the J call TRBJ2-5, with a possible D match to TRBD2 (6 bases). V was trimmed by 0 bases and J by 1 base, leaving 6 bases between them. The CDR3 spans 14 residues. Germline V gives CDR1 SNHLY, CDR2 FYNNEI.